These 24 T cell receptor beta chains originate from one sample sequenced in a study of T cell responses to AZD1222 COVID-19 vaccine. Profiled with immunoSEQ multiplex PCR; TCRdb holds only in-frame clones, not every one. The table records some 190,000 clones, 92% of them present only once. The sample in question was peripheral blood, obtained 28 days after the second AZD1222 dose. Receptors originate from an adult who received the AZD1222 COVID-19 vaccine.

The CDR3 DNA sequence: TGTGCCAGCAGCGCCGCGGACACGGGGAATTCACCCCTCCACTTT. Its protein is CASSAADTGNSPLHF. J is TRBJ1-6 and V is TRBV7-9; TRBD1 is a possible D gene (5 bases). Trimming pared 5 bases from V and 7 bases from J, leaving 15 bases between. Germline CDR1 and CDR2: SEHNR and FQNEAQ (reference sequence). The CDR3 spans 15 residues.

The rearrangement links TRBV21-1 to TRBJ1-3; the table names TRBD1, a call not compared with the DNA. TRBV21-1 is a pseudogene segment. The CDR3 loop spans 17 amino acids. As DNA, the CDR3 is TGTGCCACCCTAACTCGAGGCAGGGCGAGCTCTGGAAACACCATATATTTT. Its protein product is CATLTRGRASSGNTIYF.

V gene TRBV3-1 (or the pseudogene TRBV3-2) combines with J gene TRBJ2-2; 7 nucleotides align to TRBD1. The germline CDR1 and CDR2 sequences are LGHDT and YNNKEL (reference sequence). The CDR3 totals 13 residues. Unmatched junction bases numbered 2, after V lost 4 bases and J lost 6 bases. CDR3 sequence reads: CASSRQGAGELFF. The CDR3 nucleotides read TGTGCCAGCAGCCGTCAGGGGGCCGGGGAGCTGTTTTTT.

This clone showed up just once. V and J are TRBV19 and TRBJ2-7; D is unresolved. CDR3 length: 13 amino acids. Germline values: CDR1 LNHDA, CDR2 SQIVND (reference sequence). Trimming cost V 7 bases and J 1 base, with 11 bases left between them. CDR3 sequence (DNA): TGTGCCAGTACCTCGACAAGGTCCTACGAGCAGTACTTC. This sequence encodes CASTSTRSYEQYF.

This clone was observed a single time. The rearrangement joins TRBV10-3 to TRBJ2-5; D gene unclear. Germline values: CDR1 ENHRY, CDR2 SYGVKD. The CDR3 length is 15 residues. The V end was cut by 0 bases, the J end by 5 bases, with 13 bases between. CDR3 DNA sequence: TGTGCCATCAGTGAGTCGACGTCGGTCCAGGAGACCCAGTACTTC. This gives the protein CAISESTSVQETQYF.

The rearrangement links TRBV19 to TRBJ1-1; a possible D gene is TRBD1 (5 bases). The V gene lost 3 bases and the J gene lost 5 bases, with 13 bases spanning the gap. CDR1 and CDR2 from the germline V gene are LNHDA and SQIVND (reference sequence). The CDR3 extends over 14 amino acids. The CDR3 sequence: CASSIVGGGTEAFF. In DNA, the CDR3 is TGTGCCAGTAGTATTGTCGGGGGTGGGACTGAAGCTTTCTTT.

The chain couples TRBV30 to TRBJ1-1; TRBD1 aligns across 10 bases. Germline CDR1 is GTSNPN and CDR2 is SVGIG (reference sequence). The CDR3 has 15 residues. V was clipped by 2 bases and J by 1 base; unmatched bases: 4. For the CDR3, the DNA is TGTGCCTGGAGTCCGGGACAGGGGACGAACACTGAAGCTTTCTTT. Translation gives CAWSPGQGTNTEAFF.

This chain links TRBV7-6 with TRBJ2-3, with 8 bases fitting TRBD1. This CDR3 has 15 amino acids. V trimming: 5 bases; J trimming: 0 bases; junction bases outside the gene matches: 4. In germline, CDR1 is SGHVS, CDR2 FNYEAQ. CDR3 nucleotides: TGTGCCAGCAGCAAACAGGGGGATAGCACAGATACGCAGTATTTT. It codes for CASSKQGDSTDTQYF.

The chain links TRBV11-2 to TRBJ2-7; no reliable D call. CDR3 length: 14 amino acids. Trimming took off 3 bases at V and 0 bases at J, with 9 bases between the two ends. From germline, CDR1 is SGHAT and CDR2 FQNNGV. In DNA, the CDR3 is TGTGCCAGCAGCTTCGGCGGAAACTCCTACGAGCAGTACTTC. As protein: CASSFGGNSYEQYF.

This clone was observed a few times. The chain has TRBV5-4 and TRBJ2-1, with 15 bases fitting TRBD2. Trimming cost V 4 bases and J 4 bases; bases outside gene matches: 6. In germline, CDR1 is SGHNT, CDR2 YYREEE (reference sequence). The CDR3 sequence is 17 residues long. DNA for the CDR3: TGTGCCAGCAGCCAGGGACTAGCGGGAGGAAGATACAATGAGCAGTTCTTC. This encodes CASSQGLAGGRYNEQFF.

V and J are TRBV28 and TRBJ1-1; tentative D call: TRBD1 (5 bases). The CDR3 loop spans 14 amino acids. Germline CDR1 is MDHEN and CDR2 is SYDVKM. With 3 bases removed from V and 4 bases from J, the gap between germline ends came to 12 bases. The CDR3 nucleotides are TGTGCCAGCAGTTTCCCGGGGGTAAGCACTGAAGCTTTCTTT. Its translation is CASSFPGVSTEAFF.

The V and J genes are TRBV5-1 and TRBJ2-1; 15 bases agree with TRBD2. With 0 bases clipped from V and 8 bases from J, the junction kept 6 bases outside the gene matches. This CDR3 spans 17 amino acids. CDR1 SGHRS and CDR2 YFSETQ come from the germline V gene. CDR3 amino acids: CASSLARTSGGAHEQFF. The CDR3 DNA reads TGCGCCAGCAGCTTGGCCCGGACTAGCGGGGGGGCCCATGAGCAGTTCTTC. Full variable domain (rest looked up from reference TRBV5-1 and TRBJ2-1): KAGVTQTPRYLIKTRGQQVTLSCSPISGHRSVSWYQQTPGQGLQFLFEYFSETQRNKGNFPGRFSGRQFSNSRSEMNVSTLELGDSALYLCASSLARTSGGAHEQFFGPGTRLTVL.

CDR3 nucleotides: TGTGCCAGCAGCCCGGGGGTCATTAGGGAGCAGTACTTC. The encoded protein is CASSPGVIREQYF. The rearrangement joins TRBV3-1 (or the pseudogene TRBV3-2) to TRBJ2-7; tentatively, D is TRBD2 (6 bases). Germline values: CDR1 LGHDT, CDR2 YNNKEL (reference sequence). The CDR3 runs to 13 residues. V lost 4 bases and J lost 7, with 14 bases in between.

The gene calls are TRBV25-1 and TRBJ2-1; 9 bases line up with TRBD1. CDR1 MGHDK and CDR2 SYGVNS come from the germline V gene. The CDR3 loop spans 15 amino acids. The trim removed 3 bases at V and 4 bases at J, leaving 4 bases unmatched. The CDR3 coding sequence is TGTGCCAGCAGTGACACGACAGGGGGATACAATGAGCAGTTCTTC. This encodes CASSDTTGGYNEQFF.

CDR3 nucleotide sequence: TGTGCCAGCAGTAAACAGGGGAATAGCAATCAGCCCCAGCATTTT. Its protein product is CASSKQGNSNQPQHF. V and J are TRBV2 and TRBJ1-5; TRBD1 aligns across 7 bases. Germline trimming cut 5 bases from V and 0 bases from J; bases unmatched to any gene: 4. Germline CDR1 is SNHLY and CDR2 is FYNNEI. The CDR3 is 15 amino acids.

The rearrangement uses TRBV10-3 and TRBJ1-1; a weak D match, TRBD1 (6 bases). Between the trimmed V and J ends, which lost 3 bases and 5 bases, there was a span of 7 bases. Germline loops: CDR1 ENHRY, CDR2 SYGVKD. CDR3 size: 12 residues. The CDR3 coding sequence is TGTGCCATCAGTGATGGACAGACTGAAGCTTTCTTT. Encoded protein: CAISDGQTEAFF.

The chain combines TRBV6-2 or TRBV6-3 with TRBJ2-3, with 14 positions matching TRBD2. Germline CDR1 reads MNHEY; CDR2 reads SVGEGT. The CDR3 covers 16 residues. Trimming removed 5 bases from V and 10 bases from J; junction bases left unmatched: 11. CDR3 sequence (DNA): TGTGCCAGCAGTCGGAGACTAGCGGGGGGGCCGGATGCGCAGTATTTT. Its protein is CASSRRLAGGPDAQYF.

The chain combines TRBV6-5 with TRBJ2-2; 7 bases agree with TRBD1. Germline-derived CDR1 and CDR2 are MNHEY and SVGAGI. V was pared by 6 bases and J by 9 bases, with 13 bases of the junction left unmatched. The CDR3 length is 15 residues. CDR3 loop: CASSVYWDSDRELFF. Written as DNA, the CDR3 is TGTGCCAGCAGCGTGTATTGGGACAGCGACAGGGAGCTGTTTTTT.

The chain recombines TRBV5-1 with TRBJ2-2, with 8 nucleotides matching TRBD1. This CDR3 is built from 15 residues. With 6 bases clipped from V and 3 bases from J, the junction kept 7 bases outside the gene matches. Germline CDR1 reads SGHRS; CDR2 reads YFSETQ. In DNA, the CDR3 is TGCGCCAGCACCACCAGGGGGCTGGACACCGGGGAGCTGTTTTTT. Protein sequence: CASTTRGLDTGELFF.

V gene TRBV19 combines with J gene TRBJ1-5; TRBD1 might be the D (6 bases). Trimming pared 3 bases from V and 7 bases from J, leaving 16 bases between. CDR3 length equals 15 residues. The V gene's germline CDR1 is LNHDA and CDR2 SQIVND (reference sequence). CDR3 residues: CASSIRGAAGQPQHF. CDR3 sequence (DNA): TGTGCCAGTAGTATTCGGGGGGCAGCGGGCCAGCCCCAGCATTTT.

The V gene is TRBV5-1, the J gene TRBJ2-5; possibly TRBD2 for D (6 bases). The CDR3 has 14 residues. Germline V gene sequence: CDR1 SGHRS, CDR2 YFSETQ. The germline V and J ends were trimmed by 7 bases and 2 bases, with 15 bases remaining between them. The DNA of the CDR3 is TGCGCCAGCGCCCGATCGAGCGGGCAAGAGACCCAGTACTTC. The encoded protein is CASARSSGQETQYF.

The chain joins TRBV30 to TRBJ1-3; D ambiguous. From germline, CDR1 is GTSNPN and CDR2 SVGIG (reference sequence). The CDR3 covers 12 residues. V lost 1 base and J lost 1, with 2 bases in between. In DNA, the CDR3 is TGTGCCTGGAGTGCATCTGGAAACACCATATATTTT. Residues: CAWSASGNTIYF.

The J gene is TRBJ2-2, the V gene TRBV10-2; TRBD2 aligns across 9 bases. The CDR3 consists of 16 residues. In germline, CDR1 is WSHSY, CDR2 SAAADI. The V segment lost 2 bases and the J segment 2 bases; nucleotides outside the gene matches: 3. CDR3 protein: CASSEPSGINTGELFF. The CDR3 DNA is TGCGCCAGCAGTGAGCCTAGCGGGATAAACACCGGGGAGCTGTTTTTT.

The chain joins TRBV2 to TRBJ1-6; weak D call: TRBD1 (5 bases). The CDR3 is made up of 16 amino acids. Germline CDR1 reads SNHLY; CDR2 reads FYNNEI. Trimming shortened V by 3 bases and J by 6 bases, and 15 bases separated the two germline ends. Written as DNA, the CDR3 is TGTGCCAGCAGTGAGTTGACAGCAAGGGTTAATTCACCCCTCCACTTT. Its translation is CASSELTARVNSPLHF.